A selection of T cell receptor beta chains follows, all from one sample in a study of T-cell reconstitution after alpha-beta-depleted transplantation in children. Each CDR3 protein is one row after TCRdb ran MiXCR on the PCR reads. Of more than 550,000 distinct CDR3 sequences listed, roughly a tenth were seen once; the top ten hold 4%. The source material was PBMCs from the stem cell graft donor, sampled from the stem cell graft. The source is a human donor who donated a stem cell graft to a child with acute myeloid leukemia. Both conserved end residues are part of each CDR3. D genes are given only for firm matches. Only part of the rows carry a size: once, few, many, or a class if the clone is expanded.

abundance: NA
v_gene: TRBV28
d_gene: NA
j_gene: TRBJ2-7
CDR3nt: TGTGCCAGCAGTTTCCCGGGGGCCTTCTACGAGCAGTACTTC
CDR3aa: CASSFPGAFYEQYF

abundance: many
v_gene: TRBV28
d_gene: TRBD2
j_gene: TRBJ2-1
CDR3nt: TGTGCCAGCAGTTTACTCCGGACTAGCGGGAGTCTGAAGCCTAGGGAGCAGTTCTTC
CDR3aa: CASSLLRTSGSLKPREQFF

abundance: NA
v_gene: TRBV9
d_gene: TRBD1
j_gene: TRBJ2-7
CDR3nt: TGTGCCAGCAGCGTAGATCGGAGGGGACAGGGTCTACGGGAGCAGTACTTC
CDR3aa: CASSVDRRGQGLREQYF

abundance: few
v_gene: TRBV12-3/TRBV12-4
d_gene: NA
j_gene: TRBJ1-4
CDR3nt: TGTGCCAGCTCTACCGGGCAGGGGCCAAAACTGTTTTTT
CDR3aa: CASSTGQGPKLFF

abundance: NA
v_gene: TRBV4-1
d_gene: NA
j_gene: TRBJ2-7
CDR3nt: TGCGCCAGCAGCCAAGGGCAGTCTAACTACGAGCAGTACTTC
CDR3aa: CASSQGQSNYEQYF

abundance: NA
v_gene: TRBV11-2
d_gene: TRBD1
j_gene: TRBJ1-4
CDR3nt: TGTGCCAGCAGCCCCCGGACAGGGTTTGAAAAACTGTTTTTT
CDR3aa: CASSPRTGFEKLFF

abundance: few
v_gene: TRBV15
d_gene: TRBD2
j_gene: TRBJ2-7
CDR3nt: TGTGCCACCAGCAGAGATTTGAACCAGCGGGGGAGCTCCTACGAGCAGTACTTC
CDR3aa: CATSRDLNQRGSSYEQYF

abundance: few
v_gene: TRBV12-5
d_gene: NA
j_gene: TRBJ2-3
CDR3nt: TGTGCTAGTGGTTTGGGGGTTGGCACAGATACGCAGTATTTT
CDR3aa: CASGLGVGTDTQYF

abundance: many
v_gene: TRBV6-5
d_gene: TRBD1
j_gene: TRBJ2-1
CDR3nt: TGTGCCAGCCTCGGGACAGCAAACAATGAGCAGTTCTTC
CDR3aa: CASLGTANNEQFF

abundance: many
v_gene: TRBV28
d_gene: NA
j_gene: TRBJ2-7
CDR3nt: TGTGCCAGCAGCCCGAACTTACCGTCCGAGCAGTACTTC
CDR3aa: CASSPNLPSEQYF

abundance: NA
v_gene: TRBV7-2
d_gene: TRBD2
j_gene: TRBJ2-3
CDR3nt: TGTGCCAGCAGCCCCAGCGGGAGAGCGGATACGCAGTATTTT
CDR3aa: CASSPSGRADTQYF

abundance: NA
v_gene: TRBV6-2/TRBV6-3
d_gene: TRBD1
j_gene: TRBJ2-7
CDR3nt: TGTGCCAGCAGTCCCCCTCGTCGGCAGGGGGCCTACGAGCAGTACTTC
CDR3aa: CASSPPRRQGAYEQYF

abundance: few
v_gene: TRBV28
d_gene: NA
j_gene: TRBJ2-3
CDR3nt: TGTGCCAGCAGTTCGTTATGGAGGGGAGATACGCAGTATTTT
CDR3aa: CASSSLWRGDTQYF

abundance: NA
v_gene: TRBV7-6
d_gene: TRBD1
j_gene: TRBJ1-2
CDR3nt: TGTGCCAGCAGCTTTCGTGACAGGGGAGTTGGCTACACCTTC
CDR3aa: CASSFRDRGVGYTF

abundance: NA
v_gene: TRBV7-3
d_gene: NA
j_gene: TRBJ2-2
CDR3nt: TGTGCCAGCAGCTTAAAGGGACCAGCAACCGGGGAGCTGTTTTTT
CDR3aa: CASSLKGPATGELFF

abundance: many
v_gene: TRBV5-1
d_gene: NA
j_gene: TRBJ1-4
CDR3nt: TGCGCCAGCAGCTTGGAACAGGGAATCGAAAAACTGTTTTTT
CDR3aa: CASSLEQGIEKLFF

abundance: few
v_gene: TRBV6-1
d_gene: NA
j_gene: TRBJ1-5
CDR3nt: TGTGCCAGCAGTGAATTTGGGTGGCAGCCCCAGCATTTT
CDR3aa: CASSEFGWQPQHF

abundance: NA
v_gene: TRBV5-1
d_gene: TRBD1
j_gene: TRBJ2-7
CDR3nt: TGCGCCAGCAGCTTGGCCGCGGGACAGGGTCACTACGAGCAGTACTTC
CDR3aa: CASSLAAGQGHYEQYF

abundance: NA
v_gene: TRBV6-5
d_gene: NA
j_gene: TRBJ1-6
CDR3nt: TGTGCCAGCAGTTACTCTTTGCCCAGCGGGAATAATTCACCCCTCCACTTT
CDR3aa: CASSYSLPSGNNSPLHF

abundance: NA
v_gene: TRBV6-5
d_gene: NA
j_gene: TRBJ1-2
CDR3nt: TGTGCCAGCAGTTACTCGGCAGGGAGTAATGGCTACACCTTC
CDR3aa: CASSYSAGSNGYTF

abundance: NA
v_gene: TRBV21-1
d_gene: NA
j_gene: TRBJ2-5
CDR3nt: TGTGCCAGCAGCCCTCCTAGGACTCTTTTGTCTTGTTCGGAGACCCAGTACTTC
CDR3aa: CASSPPRTLLSCSETQYF

abundance: NA
v_gene: TRBV30
d_gene: TRBD1
j_gene: TRBJ2-7
CDR3nt: TGTGCCTGGAAAGGGACAGGGCGTAAGTACGAGCAGTACTTC
CDR3aa: CAWKGTGRKYEQYF

abundance: NA
v_gene: TRBV7-9
d_gene: TRBD2
j_gene: TRBJ2-5
CDR3nt: TGTGCCAGCAGCAGTCGCTCAGCGGGAAAACAAGAGACCCAGTACTTC
CDR3aa: CASSSRSAGKQETQYF

abundance: many
v_gene: TRBV12-3/TRBV12-4
d_gene: NA
j_gene: TRBJ2-7
CDR3nt: TGTGCCAGCAGTTCCCGCAACGAGCAGTACTTC
CDR3aa: CASSSRNEQYF

abundance: few
v_gene: TRBV7-2
d_gene: TRBD2
j_gene: TRBJ2-2
CDR3nt: TGTGCCAGCAGCACGACTAGCGGGACAAACACCGGGGAGCTGTTTTTT
CDR3aa: CASSTTSGTNTGELFF

abundance: many
v_gene: TRBV9
d_gene: TRBD1
j_gene: TRBJ1-1
CDR3nt: TGTGCCAGCAGCACCCGGGACAGCGGAGGTCGGGCTTTCTTT
CDR3aa: CASSTRDSGGRAFF

abundance: few
v_gene: TRBV7-3
d_gene: TRBD2
j_gene: TRBJ2-1
CDR3nt: TGTGCCAGCAGCTTACCAGCGGGAGGGCCGGATGAGCAGTTCTTC
CDR3aa: CASSLPAGGPDEQFF

abundance: NA
v_gene: TRBV4-2
d_gene: TRBD2
j_gene: TRBJ2-3
CDR3nt: TGTGCCAGCAGCCAGGGCGTTAGGGTAGCGGGCCACACAGATACGCAGTATTTT
CDR3aa: CASSQGVRVAGHTDTQYF

abundance: few
v_gene: TRBV20-1
d_gene: NA
j_gene: TRBJ1-2
CDR3nt: TGCAGTGCCACTGACGGGGGGTATGGCTACACCTTC
CDR3aa: CSATDGGYGYTF

abundance: many
v_gene: TRBV10-3
d_gene: NA
j_gene: TRBJ2-6
CDR3nt: TGTGCCATCAGTGAGGGGGCTACTGGGGCCAACGTCCTGACTTTC
CDR3aa: CAISEGATGANVLTF

abundance: NA
v_gene: TRBV6-1
d_gene: TRBD1
j_gene: TRBJ1-5
CDR3nt: TGTGCCAGCAGTGCGTACGGGACAGCTAGCAATCAGCCCCAGCATTTT
CDR3aa: CASSAYGTASNQPQHF

abundance: many
v_gene: TRBV4-3
d_gene: TRBD1
j_gene: TRBJ2-1
CDR3nt: TGCGCCAGCAGCCAAGGATACCAGGGGGCTATTGAGCAGTTCTTC
CDR3aa: CASSQGYQGAIEQFF

abundance: NA
v_gene: TRBV5-4
d_gene: NA
j_gene: TRBJ2-7
CDR3nt: TGTGCCAGCACCACATCGGACCCCTCCTACGAGCAGTACTTC
CDR3aa: CASTTSDPSYEQYF

abundance: NA
v_gene: TRBV5-1
d_gene: TRBD2
j_gene: TRBJ2-2
CDR3nt: TGTGCCATCAGCTGGACTAGTGACACCGGGGAGCTGTTTTTT
CDR3aa: CAISWTSDTGELFF

abundance: many
v_gene: TRBV20-1
d_gene: TRBD1
j_gene: TRBJ2-1
CDR3nt: TGCAGTGCTCTAAGGGACAGCTACAATGAGCAGTTCTTC
CDR3aa: CSALRDSYNEQFF

abundance: few
v_gene: TRBV7-3
d_gene: TRBD2
j_gene: TRBJ2-1
CDR3nt: TGTGCCAGCAGCTTACTAGCGGGGGCGGGGGGTTACAATGAGCAGTTCTTC
CDR3aa: CASSLLAGAGGYNEQFF

abundance: many
v_gene: TRBV28
d_gene: NA
j_gene: TRBJ1-6
CDR3nt: TGTGCCAGCAGTTTATCGGGACCGAGGGATTCACCCCTCCACTTT
CDR3aa: CASSLSGPRDSPLHF

abundance: many
v_gene: TRBV20-1
d_gene: NA
j_gene: TRBJ2-3
CDR3nt: TGCAGTGCGCCGAGAGATACGCAGTATTTT
CDR3aa: CSAPRDTQYF

abundance: once
v_gene: TRBV7-3
d_gene: NA
j_gene: TRBJ2-2
CDR3nt: TGTGCCAGCAGTCCTCTAGCGACCGGGGAGCTGTTTTTT
CDR3aa: CASSPLATGELFF

abundance: many
v_gene: TRBV7-2
d_gene: NA
j_gene: TRBJ2-3
CDR3nt: TGTGCCAGCAGCTCGACTAGTCTCCCCACAGATACGCAGTATTTT
CDR3aa: CASSSTSLPTDTQYF

abundance: few
v_gene: TRBV7-2
d_gene: NA
j_gene: TRBJ1-2
CDR3nt: TGTGCCAGCACCTCCGGGGCTAACTATGGCTACACCTTC
CDR3aa: CASTSGANYGYTF

abundance: NA
v_gene: TRBV7-2
d_gene: TRBD2
j_gene: TRBJ2-1
CDR3nt: TGTGCCAGCAGCCCGGAGGGGCTTAGCGGGAGTTTCCAGTTCTTC
CDR3aa: CASSPEGLSGSFQFF

abundance: many
v_gene: TRBV20-1
d_gene: NA
j_gene: TRBJ2-7
CDR3nt: TGCAGTGCTAGATCCCTTTACTACGAGCAGTACTTC
CDR3aa: CSARSLYYEQYF

abundance: many
v_gene: TRBV12-3/TRBV12-4
d_gene: NA
j_gene: TRBJ2-5
CDR3nt: TGTGCCAGCAGTTTAATTGAGGAGACCCAGTACTTC
CDR3aa: CASSLIEETQYF

abundance: few
v_gene: TRBV28
d_gene: NA
j_gene: TRBJ1-1
CDR3nt: TGTGCCAGCAGTCCACAGGGTCGCTCTGAAGCTTTCTTT
CDR3aa: CASSPQGRSEAFF

abundance: many
v_gene: TRBV5-1
d_gene: NA
j_gene: TRBJ1-1
CDR3nt: TGCGCCAGCAGTATAGAGGGGGGGGTGGACACTGAAGCTTTCTTT
CDR3aa: CASSIEGGVDTEAFF

abundance: few
v_gene: TRBV14
d_gene: TRBD2
j_gene: TRBJ2-2
CDR3nt: TGTGCCAGCAGCCAATATAGGACTAGCGGGAACACCGGGGAGCTGTTTTTT
CDR3aa: CASSQYRTSGNTGELFF

abundance: NA
v_gene: TRBV5-1
d_gene: NA
j_gene: TRBJ2-3
CDR3nt: TGCGCCACCAGCTGGTCTGGCAGCACAGATACGCAGTATTTT
CDR3aa: CATSWSGSTDTQYF

abundance: NA
v_gene: TRBV13
d_gene: TRBD1
j_gene: TRBJ1-5
CDR3nt: TGTGCCAGCAGCCGCAGGGGGTCAAGGGGGGGATTCAATCAGCCCCAGCATTTT
CDR3aa: CASSRRGSRGGFNQPQHF

abundance: few
v_gene: TRBV11-2
d_gene: NA
j_gene: TRBJ1-5
CDR3nt: TGTGCCAGCAGCTTAAACAGGGTGGGTCAGCCCCAGCATTTT
CDR3aa: CASSLNRVGQPQHF

abundance: few
v_gene: TRBV7-2
d_gene: NA
j_gene: TRBJ2-7
CDR3nt: TGTGCCAGCAGATTCGTCGGGACCGACAACTACGAGCAGTACTTC
CDR3aa: CASRFVGTDNYEQYF

abundance: many
v_gene: TRBV29-1
d_gene: TRBD2
j_gene: TRBJ2-1
CDR3nt: TGCAGCGTTGAAGGGATAGCGGGAGGGGGAAGCTCCTACAATGAGCAGTTCTTC
CDR3aa: CSVEGIAGGGSSYNEQFF

abundance: few
v_gene: TRBV7-2
d_gene: NA
j_gene: TRBJ1-1
CDR3nt: TGTGCCAGCAGCTTAGCGCCAAGGACACACGAAGCTTTCTTT
CDR3aa: CASSLAPRTHEAFF

abundance: NA
v_gene: TRBV28
d_gene: NA
j_gene: TRBJ2-3
CDR3nt: TGTGCCAGCAGTTTAGGGACTTCCCATACGCAGTATTTT
CDR3aa: CASSLGTSHTQYF

abundance: NA
v_gene: TRBV4-2
d_gene: NA
j_gene: TRBJ2-6
CDR3nt: TGTGCCAGCAGCCTCCTCCCCTCCGCGGCGGGTGGGGCCAACGTCCTGACTTTC
CDR3aa: CASSLLPSAAGGANVLTF